This paragraph reports one T cell receptor beta chain. Cohorts were assigned according to the clinical history that participants reported. This CDR3 spans 16 amino acids. The germline gives CDR1 SGHRS, CDR2 YFSETQ. V was pared by 0 bases and J by 1 base, with 6 bases of the junction left unmatched. This sample was taken from a study of blood T cell repertoires in COVID-19. Turning to the study itself: From the United States, Italy and Spain came samples of acute and convalescent COVID-19. From T cells, B-cell-depleted T cells, or PBMCs came the material, which was cDNA or gDNA.

In the authors' methods: Researchers report that nucleated cell counts were estimated from reference gene primer amplification. Clones were read by immunoSEQ multiplex PCR, and TCRdb kept only the in-frame ones, dropping some. V and J calls and clone size are those listed in that table; D and trimming were worked out from the DNA. The table lists a few hundred thousand clones, 85% to 90% of them singletons. J is TRBJ1-1 and V is TRBV5-1; 7 bases line up with TRBD1. The sequenced sample consisted of PBMCs or T cells enriched from blood (not recorded which). This sequence was found in a woman between 50 and 59 years old with acute COVID-19. The CDR3 reads CASSLVAGGRNTEAFF. The CDR3 DNA reads as TGCGCCAGCAGCTTGGTGGCAGGGGGTAGGAACACTGAAGCTTTCTTT.